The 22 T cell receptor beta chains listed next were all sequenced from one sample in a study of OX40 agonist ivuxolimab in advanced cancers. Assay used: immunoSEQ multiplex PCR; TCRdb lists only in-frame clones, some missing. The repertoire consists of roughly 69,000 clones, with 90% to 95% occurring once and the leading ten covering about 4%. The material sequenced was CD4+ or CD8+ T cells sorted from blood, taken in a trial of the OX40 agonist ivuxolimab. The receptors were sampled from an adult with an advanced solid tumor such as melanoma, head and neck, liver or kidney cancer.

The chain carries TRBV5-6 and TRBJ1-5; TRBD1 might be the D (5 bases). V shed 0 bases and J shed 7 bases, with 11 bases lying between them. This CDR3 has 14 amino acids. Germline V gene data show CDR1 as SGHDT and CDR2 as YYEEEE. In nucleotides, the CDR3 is TGTGCCAGCAGCTTGGGGACGGGGGGGCAGCCCCAGCATTTT. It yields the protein CASSLGTGGQPQHF.

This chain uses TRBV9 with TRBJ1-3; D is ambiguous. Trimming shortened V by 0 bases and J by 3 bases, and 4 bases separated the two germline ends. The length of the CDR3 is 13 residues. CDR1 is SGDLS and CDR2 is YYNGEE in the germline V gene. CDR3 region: CASSVVLGNTIYF. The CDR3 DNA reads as TGTGCCAGCAGCGTAGTGCTTGGAAACACCATATATTTT.

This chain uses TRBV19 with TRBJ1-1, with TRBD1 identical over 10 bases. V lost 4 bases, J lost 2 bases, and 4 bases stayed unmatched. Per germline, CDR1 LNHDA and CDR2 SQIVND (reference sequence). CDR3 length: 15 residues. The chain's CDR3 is CASSTTTGGNTEAFF. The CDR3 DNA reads TGTGCCAGTAGTACAACGACAGGGGGCAACACTGAAGCTTTCTTT.

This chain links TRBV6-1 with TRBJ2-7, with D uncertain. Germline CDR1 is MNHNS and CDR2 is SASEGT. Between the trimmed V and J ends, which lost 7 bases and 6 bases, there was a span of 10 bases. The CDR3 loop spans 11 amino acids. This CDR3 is CASISLLEQYF. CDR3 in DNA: TGTGCCAGCATATCGCTTCTCGAGCAGTACTTC.

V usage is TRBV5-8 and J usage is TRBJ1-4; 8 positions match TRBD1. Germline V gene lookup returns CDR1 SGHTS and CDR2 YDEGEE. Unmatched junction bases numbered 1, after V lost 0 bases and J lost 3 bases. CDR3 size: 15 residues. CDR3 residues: CASSLGGQANEKLFF. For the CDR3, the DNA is TGTGCCAGCAGCTTGGGGGGACAGGCTAATGAAAAACTGTTTTTT. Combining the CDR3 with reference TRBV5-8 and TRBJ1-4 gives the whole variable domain EAGVTQSPTHLIKTRGQQATLRCSPISGHTSVYWYQQALGLGLQFLLWYDEGEERNRGNFPPRFSGRQFPNYSSELNVNALELEDSALYLCASSLGGQANEKLFFGSGTQLSVL.

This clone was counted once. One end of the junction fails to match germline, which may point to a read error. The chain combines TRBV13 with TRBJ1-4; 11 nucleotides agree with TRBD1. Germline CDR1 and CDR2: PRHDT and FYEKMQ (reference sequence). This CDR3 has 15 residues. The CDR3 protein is CASSIGQGAGEKLFF. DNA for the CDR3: TGTGCCAGCAGCATAGGACAGGGGGCGGGTGAAAAACTGTTTTTT.

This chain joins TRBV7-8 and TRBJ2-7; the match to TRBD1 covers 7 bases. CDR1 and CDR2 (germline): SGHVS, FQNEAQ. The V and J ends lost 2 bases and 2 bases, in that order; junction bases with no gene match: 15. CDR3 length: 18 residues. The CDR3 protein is CASSLQDRWVRSPYEQYV. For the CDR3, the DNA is TGTGCCAGCAGCTTACAGGACAGGTGGGTTCGATCTCCCTACGAGCAGTACGTC.

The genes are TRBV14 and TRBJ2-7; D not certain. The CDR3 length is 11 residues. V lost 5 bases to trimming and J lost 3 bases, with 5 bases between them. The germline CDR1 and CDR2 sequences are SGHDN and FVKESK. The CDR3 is CASSTYYEQYV. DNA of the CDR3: TGTGCCAGCAGCACTTACTACGAGCAGTACGTC.

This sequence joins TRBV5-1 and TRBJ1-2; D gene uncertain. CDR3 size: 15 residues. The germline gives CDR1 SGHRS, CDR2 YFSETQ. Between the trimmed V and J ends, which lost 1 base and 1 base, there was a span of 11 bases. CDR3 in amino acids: CASSLTQTYNYGYTF. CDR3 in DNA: TGCGCCAGCAGCTTGACGCAGACCTATAACTATGGCTACACCTTC.

The CDR3 coding sequence is TGTGCCAGCAGCTCCGGCGGGGGTGCCTCCTACGAGCAGTACTTC. Protein sequence: CASSSGGGASYEQYF. This chain uses TRBV7-9 with TRBJ2-7, with TRBD2 matching over 7 bases. The CDR3 has 15 residues. J lost 0 bases, V lost 4 bases, and 6 bases had no gene match. Germline V CDR1 and CDR2: SEHNR, FQNEAQ (reference sequence).

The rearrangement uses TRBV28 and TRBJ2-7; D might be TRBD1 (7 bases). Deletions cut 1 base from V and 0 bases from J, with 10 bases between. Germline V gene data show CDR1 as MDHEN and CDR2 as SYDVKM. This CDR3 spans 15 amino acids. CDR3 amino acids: CASSLSGGSSYEQYF. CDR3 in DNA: TGTGCCAGCAGTTTATCAGGGGGGAGCTCCTACGAGCAGTACTTC.

This CDR3 reads CATSPGTGSPYEQYF. Written as DNA, the CDR3 is TGTGCCACCAGCCCCGGGACAGGGTCCCCCTACGAGCAGTACTTC. The chain recombines TRBV15 with TRBJ2-7; 9 nucleotides line up with TRBD1. Germline V gene sequence: CDR1 LNHNV, CDR2 YYDKDF (reference sequence). The CDR3 is made up of 15 amino acids. Unmatched junction bases numbered 7, after V lost 5 bases and J lost 2 bases.

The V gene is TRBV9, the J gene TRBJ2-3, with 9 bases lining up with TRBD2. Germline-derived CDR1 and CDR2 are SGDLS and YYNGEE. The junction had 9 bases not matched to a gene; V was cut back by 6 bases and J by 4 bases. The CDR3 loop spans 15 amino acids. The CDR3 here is CASNYAGGPADTQYF. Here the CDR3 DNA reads TGTGCCAGCAACTACGCGGGAGGGCCGGCAGATACGCAGTATTTT.

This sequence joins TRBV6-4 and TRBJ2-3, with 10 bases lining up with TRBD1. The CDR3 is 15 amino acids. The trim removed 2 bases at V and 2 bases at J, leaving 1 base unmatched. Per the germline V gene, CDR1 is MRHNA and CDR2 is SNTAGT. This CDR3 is CASSDGTGATDTQYF. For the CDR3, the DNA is TGTGCCAGCAGTGACGGGACAGGGGCCACAGATACGCAGTATTTT.

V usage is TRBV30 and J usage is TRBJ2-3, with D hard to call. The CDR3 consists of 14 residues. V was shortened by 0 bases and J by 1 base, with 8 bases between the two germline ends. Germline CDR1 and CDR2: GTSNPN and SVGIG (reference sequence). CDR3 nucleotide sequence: TGTGCCTGGAGTGTTCGACCGCGCACAGATACGCAGTATTTT. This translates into CAWSVRPRTDTQYF.

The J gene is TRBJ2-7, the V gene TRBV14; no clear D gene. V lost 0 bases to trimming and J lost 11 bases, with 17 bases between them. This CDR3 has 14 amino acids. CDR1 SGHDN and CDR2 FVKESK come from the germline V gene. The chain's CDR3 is CASSQDFLQEKEYV. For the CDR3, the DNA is TGTGCCAGCAGCCAAGACTTCCTCCAGGAGAAGGAGTACGTC.

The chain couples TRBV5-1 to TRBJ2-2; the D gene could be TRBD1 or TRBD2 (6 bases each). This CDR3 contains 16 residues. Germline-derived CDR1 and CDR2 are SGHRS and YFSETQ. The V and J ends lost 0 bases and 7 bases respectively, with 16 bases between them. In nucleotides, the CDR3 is TGCGCCAGCAGCTTGGAATGGCTGGGGGGCTTCGGGGAGCTGTTTTTT. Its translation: CASSLEWLGGFGELFF.

The CDR3: CASTEPSAGGDYGYTF. The CDR3 DNA reads as TGTGCCAGCACCGAACCGAGCGCCGGGGGCGACTATGGCTACACCTTC. The chain links TRBV7-9 to TRBJ1-2; D might be TRBD1 (6 bases). CDR3 length: 16 amino acids. Between the trimmed V and J ends, which lost 7 bases and 3 bases, there was a span of 21 bases. Germline CDR1 reads SEHNR; CDR2 reads FQNEAQ (reference sequence).

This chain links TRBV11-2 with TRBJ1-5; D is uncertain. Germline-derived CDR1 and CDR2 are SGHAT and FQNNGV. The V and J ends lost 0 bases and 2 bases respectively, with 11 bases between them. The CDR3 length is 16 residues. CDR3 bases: TGTGCCAGCAGCTTAGATGTCCTCGTCGGCAATCAGCCCCAGCATTTT. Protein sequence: CASSLDVLVGNQPQHF.

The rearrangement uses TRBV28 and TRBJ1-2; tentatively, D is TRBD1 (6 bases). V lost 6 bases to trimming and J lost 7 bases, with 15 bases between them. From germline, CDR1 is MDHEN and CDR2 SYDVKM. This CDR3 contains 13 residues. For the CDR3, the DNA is TGTGCCAGCAGGGGATTAGGGGGGTTTGGCTACACCTTC. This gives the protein CASRGLGGFGYTF.

As DNA, the CDR3 is TGCGCCAGCAGCCACGGACAGGGTTACAATGAGCAGTTCTTC. Residues: CASSHGQGYNEQFF. The genes are TRBV4-1 and TRBJ2-1, with 8 bases that match TRBD1. CDR1 is MGHRA, CDR2 YSYEKL, per germline. V lost 3 bases to trimming and J lost 4 bases; unmatched junction nucleotides: 2. The CDR3 is 14 amino acids.

CDR3 nucleotides: TGCACCAGCAGCCAGGTACGGACAGGGATCACAAGCTCCTACGAGCAGTACGTC. Translated: CTSSQVRTGITSSYEQYV. The genes are TRBV1 and TRBJ2-7; the table calls TRBD1, which could not be checked here. TRBV1 is a recognized pseudogene. This CDR3 comprises 18 residues.